This T cell receptor beta chain is from a study of post-analysis software for immune sequencing data. Whole-study context: Recorded subtypes: relapsing-remitting, secondary progressive, progressive-relapsing; some patients unannotated.

TCR beta cDNA libraries included unique molecular identifiers. The source material, about 0.95 to 10 million T cells, gave rise to 500,000 or so cDNA molecules. TCRdb re-derived calls from the PCR reads in MiXCR, one entry per CDR3 protein. The data contain approximately 440,000 distinct CDR3 sequences, roughly 45% of them singletons. Study observations and caveats: Significantly lower normalized Chao1 diversity was found in patients with multiple sclerosis relative to controls. The five TRBV segments detected at higher frequency in patients than in controls included TRBV5-6, TRBV5-1 and TRBV20-1.

This clonotype occurred a few times. The antigen is undetermined. Germline CDR1 LNHDA, CDR2 SQIVND (reference sequence). The germline V and J ends were trimmed by 5 bases and 3 bases, with 14 bases remaining between them. CDR3 length: 14 residues. This TCR derives from a girl aged 10 to 17 with multiple sclerosis. The chain employs TRBV19 and TRBJ2-7; perhaps TRBD1 as D (6 bases). The sequenced sample consisted of blood. The CDR3 region is CASSFPGTSYEQYF. The CDR3, as DNA: TGTGCCAGTAGTTTTCCCGGGACAAGCTACGAGCAGTACTTC.